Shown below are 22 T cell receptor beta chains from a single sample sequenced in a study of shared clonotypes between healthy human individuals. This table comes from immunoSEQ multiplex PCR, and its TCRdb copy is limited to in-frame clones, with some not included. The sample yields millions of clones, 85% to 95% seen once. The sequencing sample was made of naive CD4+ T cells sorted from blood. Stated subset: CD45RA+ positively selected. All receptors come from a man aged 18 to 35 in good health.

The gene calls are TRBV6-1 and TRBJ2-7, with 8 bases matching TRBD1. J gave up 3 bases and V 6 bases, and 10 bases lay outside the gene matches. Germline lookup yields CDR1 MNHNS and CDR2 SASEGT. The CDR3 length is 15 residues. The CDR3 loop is CASRSPTGVLYEQYF. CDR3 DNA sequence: TGTGCCAGCAGATCCCCGACAGGGGTCCTCTACGAGCAGTACTTC.

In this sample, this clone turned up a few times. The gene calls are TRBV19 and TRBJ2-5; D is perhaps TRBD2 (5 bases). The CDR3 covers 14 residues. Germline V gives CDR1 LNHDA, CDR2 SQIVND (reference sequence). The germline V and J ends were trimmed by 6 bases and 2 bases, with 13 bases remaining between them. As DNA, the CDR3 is TGTGCCAGTAGCTCTACTCGGGGACAAGAGACCCAGTACTTC. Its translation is CASSSTRGQETQYF.

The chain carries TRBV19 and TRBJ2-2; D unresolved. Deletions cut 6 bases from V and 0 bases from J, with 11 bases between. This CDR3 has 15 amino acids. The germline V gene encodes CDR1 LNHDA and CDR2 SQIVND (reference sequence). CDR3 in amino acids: CASSHMFANTGELFF. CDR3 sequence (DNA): TGTGCCAGTAGCCATATGTTCGCGAACACCGGGGAGCTGTTTTTT.

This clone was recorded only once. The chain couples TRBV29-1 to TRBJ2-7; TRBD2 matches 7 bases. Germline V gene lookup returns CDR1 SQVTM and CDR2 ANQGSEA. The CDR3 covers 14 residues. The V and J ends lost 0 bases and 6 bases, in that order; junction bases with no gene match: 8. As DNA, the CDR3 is TGCAGCGTTGAAGAACACTTGGGAGGGACCGAGCAGTACTTC. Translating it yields CSVEEHLGGTEQYF.

The CDR3 DNA follows: TGTGCCAGTTATAGGCCCGGGGAGCTGTTTTTT. Its translation is CASYRPGELFF. The J gene is TRBJ2-2, the V gene TRBV19; no clear D. Germline V gene sequence: CDR1 LNHDA, CDR2 SQIVND (reference sequence). The CDR3 has 11 amino acids. The ends were cut back, 8 bases at V and 6 bases at J, with 7 bases in the middle.

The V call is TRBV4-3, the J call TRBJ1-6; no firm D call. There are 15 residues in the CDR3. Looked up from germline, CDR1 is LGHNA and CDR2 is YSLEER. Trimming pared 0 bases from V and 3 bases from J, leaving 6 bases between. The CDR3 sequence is CASSQEKGYNSPLHF. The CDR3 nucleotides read TGCGCCAGCAGCCAAGAAAAGGGCTATAATTCACCCCTCCACTTT.

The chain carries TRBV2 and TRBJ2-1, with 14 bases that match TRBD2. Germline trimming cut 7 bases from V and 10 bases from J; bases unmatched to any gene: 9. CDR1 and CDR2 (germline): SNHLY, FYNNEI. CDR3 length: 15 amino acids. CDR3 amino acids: CASTPTSGRAGEQFF. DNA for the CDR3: TGTGCCAGCACTCCGACTAGCGGGAGGGCAGGGGAGCAGTTCTTC. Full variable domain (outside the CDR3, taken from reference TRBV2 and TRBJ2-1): EPEVTQTPSHQVTQMGQEVILRCVPISNHLYFYWYRQILGQKVEFLVSFYNNEISEKSEIFDDQFSVERPDGSNFTLKIRSTKLEDSAMYFCASTPTSGRAGEQFFGPGTRLTVL.

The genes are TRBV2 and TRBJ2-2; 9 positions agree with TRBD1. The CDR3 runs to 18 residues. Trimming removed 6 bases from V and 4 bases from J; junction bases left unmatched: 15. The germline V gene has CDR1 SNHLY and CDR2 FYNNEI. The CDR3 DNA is TGTGCCAGCAGATATTCAACCTCCGGGACAGGGAGCACCGGGGAGCTGTTTTTT. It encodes CASRYSTSGTGSTGELFF.

For the CDR3, the DNA is TGTGCCAGTAGTATCGCAAGAGGTGGTGGCGGGGGGCGCACAGATACGCAGTATTTT. This translates into CASSIARGGGGGRTDTQYF. The chain uses TRBV19 and TRBJ2-3, with 8 bases matching TRBD2. Per the germline V gene, CDR1 is LNHDA and CDR2 is SQIVND (reference sequence). V shed 3 bases, J shed 1 base, and the junction held 15 bases outside the gene matches. This CDR3 region has 19 residues.

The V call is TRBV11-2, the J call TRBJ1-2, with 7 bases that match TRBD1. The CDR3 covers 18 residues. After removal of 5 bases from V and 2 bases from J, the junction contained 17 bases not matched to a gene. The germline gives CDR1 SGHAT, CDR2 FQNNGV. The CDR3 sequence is CASSVNINTGDYNYGYTF. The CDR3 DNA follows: TGTGCCAGCAGCGTTAACATCAACACAGGGGATTACAACTATGGCTACACCTTC.

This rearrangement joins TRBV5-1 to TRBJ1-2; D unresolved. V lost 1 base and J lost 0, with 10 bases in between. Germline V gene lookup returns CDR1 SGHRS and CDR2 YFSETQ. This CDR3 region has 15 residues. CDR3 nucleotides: TGCGCCAGCAGCTTGATTCAAGGATCTAACTATGGCTACACCTTC. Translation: CASSLIQGSNYGYTF.

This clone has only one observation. In nucleotides, the CDR3 is TGTGCCAGCAGTTATTCCGGGACGCAGTACTTC. It is translated as CASSYSGTQYF. This rearrangement joins TRBV6-6 to TRBJ2-7, with D perhaps matching TRBD1 or TRBD2 (5 bases each). Germline CDR1 is MNHNY and CDR2 is SVGAGI (reference sequence). This CDR3 contains 11 residues. V lost 3 bases, J lost 9 bases, and 9 bases lay in between.

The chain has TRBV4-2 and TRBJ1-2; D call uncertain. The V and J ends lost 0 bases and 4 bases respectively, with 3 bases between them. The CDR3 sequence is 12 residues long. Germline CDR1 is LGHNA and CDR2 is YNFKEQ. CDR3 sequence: CASSQDIYGYTF. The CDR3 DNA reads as TGTGCCAGCAGCCAAGATATCTATGGCTACACCTTC.

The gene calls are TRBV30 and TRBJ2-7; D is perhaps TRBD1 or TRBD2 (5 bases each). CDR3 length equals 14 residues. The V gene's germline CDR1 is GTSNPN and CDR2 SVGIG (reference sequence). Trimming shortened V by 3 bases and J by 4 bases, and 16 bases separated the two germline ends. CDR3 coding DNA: TGTGCCTGGAGCAAACTTCGGGGCTTATACGAGCAGTACTTC. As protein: CAWSKLRGLYEQYF.

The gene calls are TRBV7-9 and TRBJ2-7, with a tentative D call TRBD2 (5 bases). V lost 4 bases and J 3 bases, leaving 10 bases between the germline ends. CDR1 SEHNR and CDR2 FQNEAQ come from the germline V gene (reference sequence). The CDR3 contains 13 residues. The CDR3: CASSSRDRYEQYF. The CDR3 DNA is TGTGCCAGCAGCTCGAGGGATCGCTACGAGCAGTACTTC. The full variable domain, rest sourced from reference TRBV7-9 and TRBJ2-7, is DTGVSQNPRHKITKRGQNVTFRCDPISEHNRLYWYRQTLGQGPEFLTYFQNEAQLEKSRLLSDRFSAERPKGSFSTLEIQRTEQGDSAMYLCASSSRDRYEQYFGPGTRLTVT.

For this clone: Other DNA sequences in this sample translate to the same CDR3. The CDR3 is CASSVGGGEQYF. DNA for the CDR3: TGTGCCAGCAGCGTAGGAGGGGGCGAGCAGTACTTC. The gene calls are TRBV9 and TRBJ2-7, with D perhaps matching TRBD1 (6 bases). The germline V and J ends were trimmed by 0 bases and 6 bases, with 7 bases remaining between them. Germline V gives CDR1 SGDLS, CDR2 YYNGEE. The CDR3 contains 12 residues.

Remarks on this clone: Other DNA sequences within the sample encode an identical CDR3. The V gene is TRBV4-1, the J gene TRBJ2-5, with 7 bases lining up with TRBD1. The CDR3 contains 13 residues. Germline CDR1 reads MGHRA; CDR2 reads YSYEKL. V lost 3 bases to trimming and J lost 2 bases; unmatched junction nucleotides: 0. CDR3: CASSQGQQETQYF. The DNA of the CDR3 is TGCGCCAGCAGCCAGGGACAGCAAGAGACCCAGTACTTC.

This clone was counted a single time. Here the CDR3 reads CASLDRAKPPYEQYF. CDR3 in DNA: TGTGCCAGCTTAGACAGGGCCAAGCCTCCCTACGAGCAGTACTTC. V usage is TRBV6-1 and J usage is TRBJ2-7; 7 bases are a match to TRBD1. V lost 8 bases to trimming and J lost 2 bases; unmatched junction nucleotides: 12. The CDR3 covers 15 residues. Germline CDR1 MNHNS, CDR2 SASEGT.

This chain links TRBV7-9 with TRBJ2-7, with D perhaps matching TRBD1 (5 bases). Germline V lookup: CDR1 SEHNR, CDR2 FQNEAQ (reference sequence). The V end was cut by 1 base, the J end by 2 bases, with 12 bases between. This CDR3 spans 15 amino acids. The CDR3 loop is CASSLEQGYTYEQYF. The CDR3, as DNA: TGTGCCAGCAGCTTAGAGCAGGGATACACCTACGAGCAGTACTTC. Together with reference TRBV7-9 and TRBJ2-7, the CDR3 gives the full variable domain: DTGVSQNPRHKITKRGQNVTFRCDPISEHNRLYWYRQTLGQGPEFLTYFQNEAQLEKSRLLSDRFSAERPKGSFSTLEIQRTEQGDSAMYLCASSLEQGYTYEQYFGPGTRLTVT.

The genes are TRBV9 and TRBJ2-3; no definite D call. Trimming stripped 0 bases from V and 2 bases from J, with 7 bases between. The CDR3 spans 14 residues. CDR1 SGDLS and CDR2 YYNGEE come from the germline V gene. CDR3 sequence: CASSVVDSTDTQYF. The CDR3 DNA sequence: TGTGCCAGCAGCGTAGTTGACTCCACAGATACGCAGTATTTT.

CDR3 amino acids: CASSPLLAGGGTDTQYF. The CDR3 DNA follows: TGTGCCAGCTCACCGTTATTAGCGGGAGGGGGCACAGATACGCAGTATTTT. This rearrangement joins TRBV18 to TRBJ2-3; 11 bases match TRBD2. Germline CDR1 reads KGHSH; CDR2 reads LQKENI. With 3 bases clipped from V and 1 base from J, the junction kept 6 bases outside the gene matches. This CDR3 spans 17 amino acids.

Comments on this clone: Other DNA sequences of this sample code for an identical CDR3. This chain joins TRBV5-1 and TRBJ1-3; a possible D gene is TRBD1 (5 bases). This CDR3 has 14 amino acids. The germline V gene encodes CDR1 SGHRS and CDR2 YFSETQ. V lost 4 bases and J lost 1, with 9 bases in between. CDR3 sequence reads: CASSLTDSGNTIYF. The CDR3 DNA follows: TGCGCCAGCAGCCTGACAGATTCTGGAAACACCATATATTTT.